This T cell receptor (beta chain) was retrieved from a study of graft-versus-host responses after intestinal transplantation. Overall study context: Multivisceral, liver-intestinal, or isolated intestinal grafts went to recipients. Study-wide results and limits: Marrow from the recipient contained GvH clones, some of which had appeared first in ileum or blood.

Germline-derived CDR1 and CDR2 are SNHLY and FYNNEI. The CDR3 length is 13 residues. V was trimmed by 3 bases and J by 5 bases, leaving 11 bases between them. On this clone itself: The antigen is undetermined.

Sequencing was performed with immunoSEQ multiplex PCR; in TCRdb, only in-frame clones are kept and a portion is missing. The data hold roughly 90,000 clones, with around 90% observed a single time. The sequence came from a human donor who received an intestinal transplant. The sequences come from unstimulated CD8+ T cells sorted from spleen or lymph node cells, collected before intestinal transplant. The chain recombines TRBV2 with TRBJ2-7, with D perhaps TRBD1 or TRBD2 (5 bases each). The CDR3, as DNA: TGTGCCAGCAGTGATCAAGGGACCAACGAGCAGTACTTC. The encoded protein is CASSDQGTNEQYF.